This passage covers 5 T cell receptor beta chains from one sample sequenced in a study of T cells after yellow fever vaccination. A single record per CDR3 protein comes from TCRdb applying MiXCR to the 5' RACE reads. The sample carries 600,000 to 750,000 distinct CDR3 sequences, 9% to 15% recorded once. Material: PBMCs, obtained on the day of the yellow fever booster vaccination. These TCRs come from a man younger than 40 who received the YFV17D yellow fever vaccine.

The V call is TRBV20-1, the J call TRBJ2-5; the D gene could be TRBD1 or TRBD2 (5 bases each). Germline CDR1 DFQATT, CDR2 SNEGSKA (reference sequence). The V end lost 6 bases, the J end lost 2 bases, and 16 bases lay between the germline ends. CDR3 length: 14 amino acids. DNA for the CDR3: TGCAGTGCCACCGGTCGGGACCAGCAAGAGACCCAGTACTTC. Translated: CSATGRDQQETQYF.

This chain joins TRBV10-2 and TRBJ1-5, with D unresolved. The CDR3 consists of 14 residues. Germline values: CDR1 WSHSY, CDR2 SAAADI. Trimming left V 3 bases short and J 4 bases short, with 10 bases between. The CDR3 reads CASSDEKRNQPQHF. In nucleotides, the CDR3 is TGCGCCAGCAGTGATGAAAAGAGAAATCAGCCCCAGCATTTT.

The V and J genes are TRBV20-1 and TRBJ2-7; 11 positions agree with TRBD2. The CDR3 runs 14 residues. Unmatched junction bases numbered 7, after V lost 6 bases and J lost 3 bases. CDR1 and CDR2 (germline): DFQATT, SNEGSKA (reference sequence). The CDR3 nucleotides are TGCAGTGCCCGCGTGACTAGCGGGATCTACGAGCAGTACTTC. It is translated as CSARVTSGIYEQYF.

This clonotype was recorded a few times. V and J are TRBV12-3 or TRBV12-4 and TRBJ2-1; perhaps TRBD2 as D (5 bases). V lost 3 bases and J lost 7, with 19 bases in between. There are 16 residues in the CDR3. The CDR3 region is CASSFGVAIVGNEQFF. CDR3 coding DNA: TGTGCCAGCAGTTTTGGGGTAGCGATAGTGGGGAATGAGCAGTTCTTC.

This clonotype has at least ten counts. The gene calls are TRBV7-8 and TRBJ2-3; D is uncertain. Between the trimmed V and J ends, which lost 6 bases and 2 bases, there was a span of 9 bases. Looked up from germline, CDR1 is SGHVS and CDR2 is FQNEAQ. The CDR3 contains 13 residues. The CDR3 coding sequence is TGTGCCAGCAGACCCCGGGTCACAGATACGCAGTATTTT. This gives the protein CASRPRVTDTQYF.